The T cell receptor beta chain under discussion was sequenced for a study of CD8 T cells in ankylosing spondylitis. J gave up 2 bases and V 5 bases, and 2 bases lay outside the gene matches. Germline-derived CDR1 and CDR2 are SGHRS and YFSETQ. The CDR3 is 13 residues long. As concerns this clonotype: Its antigen is still unknown.

One entry per CDR3 protein, called by TCRdb with MiXCR from the 5' RACE reads. The table lists more than 250,000 distinct CDR3 sequences, approximately 8.2% of them singletons, with 14% to 15% in the top ten. The study's findings and limits: Ankylosing spondylitis blood seemed to carry a telltale TCR beta motif made of several highly homologous variants.

The specimen was blood, either unsorted or a sorted T cell fraction (not recorded which). The chain employs TRBV5-1 and TRBJ2-5; 8 bases map to TRBD2. The clonotype originates from a male donor with ankylosing spondylitis. This CDR3 is CASRRGAQETQYF. CDR3 nucleotide sequence: TGCGCCAGCAGGCGGGGGGCGCAAGAGACCCAGTACTTC.